This TCR beta chain was documented in a study of T cell responses to AZD1222 COVID-19 vaccine. Generated by immunoSEQ multiplex PCR, the TCRdb table keeps only in-frame clones and is missing some. The sample contains roughly 140,000 clones, 87% of which appear only once. Germline values: CDR1 SGHAT, CDR2 FQNNGV. This CDR3 spans 15 amino acids. Trimming took 5 bases from V and 1 from J; bases not matched to a gene: 8. Analysis merged second doses at about 4 or about 12 weeks. To note about this clone: Its specificity is not known.

Study-wide results and limits: An increase in Spike-specific TCR breadth and depth was observed after two AZD1222 doses. Targeting of unmutated variant regions was reportedly seen in nearly half of spike-specific TCRs.

Specimen: peripheral blood, collected 28 days after the second AZD1222 dose. This rearrangement joins TRBV11-2 to TRBJ2-7, with TRBD2 matching over 7 bases. This receptor was identified in an adult who received the AZD1222 COVID-19 vaccine. This chain's CDR3 is CASSRGEGVSYEQYF. CDR3 DNA: TGTGCCAGCAGCCGTGGGGAGGGCGTATCCTACGAGCAGTACTTC.